A single sample gave rise to the 5 T cell receptor beta chains below, sequenced in a study of CD8+CD57+ T cells in acquired aplastic anemia. Before being chosen for sequencing, patients had shown CD8+CD57+ cell expansion by flow cytometry. TCR beta VDJ and CDR3 profiling used genomic DNA as template. TCRdb ran MiXCR on the reads and lists one entry per CDR3 protein. The sample lists roughly 290,000 distinct CDR3 sequences, under 60% occurring once. Sequenced: sorted CD4+, CD8+, or CD8+CD57+ T cells (not recorded which) from PBMCs. Every receptor here comes from a human donor with aplastic anemia.

The chain carries TRBV2 and TRBJ1-6; weak D call: TRBD1 (5 bases). Germline V gives CDR1 SNHLY, CDR2 FYNNEI. V was cut by 6 bases and J by 2 bases, with 8 bases left in between. CDR3 length: 14 residues. The CDR3 spells CASSLTAYNSPLHF. CDR3 coding DNA: TGTGCCAGCAGCTTGACAGCCTATAATTCACCCCTCCACTTT.

The rearrangement joins TRBV24-1 to TRBJ1-2; D not certain. The CDR3 is 15 residues long. Germline V CDR1 and CDR2: KGHDR, SFDVKD. Between the trimmed V and J ends, which lost 3 bases and 8 bases, there was a span of 18 bases. Written as DNA, the CDR3 is TGTGCCACCAGTGATGGTGCTGAAGAGGGAGAAGGCTACACCTTC. Amino acids: CATSDGAEEGEGYTF.

V gene TRBV11-3 combines with J gene TRBJ2-7; the D gene is possibly TRBD1 (7 bases). The CDR3 runs to 12 residues. V dropped 6 bases and J dropped 6 bases, with 12 bases sitting between them. The germline CDR1 and CDR2 sequences are SGHNT and YENEEA. CDR3 bases: TGTGCCAGCAGACACAGGGGAGGCGAGCAGTACTTC. It encodes CASRHRGGEQYF.

This clonotype was observed a few times. The genes are TRBV9 and TRBJ2-7, with 7 nucleotides matching TRBD1. The germline V gene has CDR1 SGDLS and CDR2 YYNGEE. V dropped 3 bases and J dropped 4; count of bases not matched to a gene: 4. This CDR3 contains 13 residues. The CDR3 region has the DNA TGTGCCAGCAGCGCAGGGGGTCGGTACGAGCAGTACTTC. Protein product: CASSAGGRYEQYF.

This clonotype was seen many times. This chain links TRBV5-1 with TRBJ1-3; no definite D call. V was shortened by 3 bases and J by 0 bases, with 7 bases between the two germline ends. CDR1 is SGHRS, CDR2 YFSETQ, per germline. The CDR3 has 14 residues. CDR3 sequence: CASSSGYSGNTIYF. The CDR3 DNA reads as TGCGCCAGCAGCTCAGGATACTCTGGAAACACCATATATTTT.